Listed below are T cell receptor beta chains from one sample, sequenced in a study of cytomegalovirus exposure and HLA in healthy donors. TCRdb's table, derived via immunoSEQ multiplex PCR, lists solely in-frame clones and lacks some. The sample lists about 150,000 clones; approximately 80% were seen once. Material for sequencing was PBMCs. The receptors originated from a young woman in good health and CMV-seronegative. Each CDR3 is given with its conserved first and last residue. Fields, in order: D gene, V gene, clone size, J gene, CDR3 DNA, CDR3 protein. The D gene is left open where the match is weak. Expanded clones are given a class, and other clones once, few, many or no size at all.

>TRBD1|TRBV11-2|.|TRBJ1-6
TGTGCCAGCAGCTGGGGACAGGGGGCTGAAAATTCACCCCTCCACTTT
CASSWGQGAENSPLHF
>.|TRBV19|.|TRBJ2-3
TGTGCCAGTAGTACCCTTCGGACACGGGGCACAGATACGCAGTATTTT
CASSTLRTRGTDTQYF
>TRBD1|TRBV19|few|TRBJ1-5
TGTGCCAGCACAATGGGGACAGGATCACTCAATCAGCCCCAGCATTTT
CASTMGTGSLNQPQHF
>.|TRBV11-2|.|TRBJ2-3
TGTGCCAGCAGCTTAGAGCTCGGAGTTACTAGCACAGATACGCAGTATTTT
CASSLELGVTSTDTQYF
>TRBD2|TRBV9|.|TRBJ2-5
TGTGCCAGCAGCGTAGGTAGCGGGGGGGCTGAGACCCAGTACTTC
CASSVGSGGAETQYF
>TRBD1|TRBV15|.|TRBJ1-2
TGTGCCACCAGCAGAGGACAGGGTGGGGGCTACACCTTC
CATSRGQGGGYTF
>TRBD1|TRBV5-4|.|TRBJ1-4
TGTGCCAGCAGCCCCACAGGGGCGGCTAATGAAAAACTGTTTTTT
CASSPTGAANEKLFF
>.|TRBV6-5|.|TRBJ1-4
TGTGCCAGTAAACCAGGCGATACTAATGAAAAACTGTTTTTT
CASKPGDTNEKLFF
>TRBD1|TRBV19|.|TRBJ2-5
TGTGCCAGTATGGGACAGGGGATGCGCAGAGAGACCCAGTACTTC
CASMGQGMRRETQYF
>.|TRBV28|.|TRBJ1-3
TGTGCCAGCAGTTCCGGGGGTACTGGAAACACCATATATTTT
CASSSGGTGNTIYF
>TRBD1|TRBV4-1|few|TRBJ2-3
TGCGCCAGCAGCCAAGGGAACAGGGGGACAGATACGCAGTATTTT
CASSQGNRGTDTQYF
>TRBD1|TRBV19|.|TRBJ1-4
TGTGCCAGTAAACAACAGGGGGGTGAAAAACTGTTTTTT
CASKQQGGEKLFF
>.|TRBV12-5|.|TRBJ1-2
TGTGCTAGTGGTTTTTTAACAAGCTATGGCTACACCTTC
CASGFLTSYGYTF
>TRBD1|TRBV9|once|TRBJ1-4
TGTGCCAGCAGCGTAGCCGACAGGGCTCGTGAAAAACTGTTTTTT
CASSVADRAREKLFF
>.|TRBV11-2|.|TRBJ2-3
TGTGCCAGCAGCTTAGGTAGCGTCTACACAGATACGCAGTATTTT
CASSLGSVYTDTQYF
>.|TRBV5-1|.|TRBJ1-5
TGCGCCAGCAGCTCAGGGGCTAATCAGCCCCAGCATTTT
CASSSGANQPQHF
>.|TRBV13|.|TRBJ2-7
TGTGCCAGCAGCCCTAGGACAGCGGCCTACGAGCAGTACTTC
CASSPRTAAYEQYF
>.|TRBV28|.|TRBJ2-7
TGTGCAGCTGGACAGGGAGGGTACGAGCAGTACTTC
CAAGQGGYEQYF
>TRBD1|TRBV6-6|.|TRBJ1-3
TGTGCCAGCAGTTCCGGGACAGGGGGCTCTGGAAACACCATATATTTT
CASSSGTGGSGNTIYF
>.|TRBV28|.|TRBJ1-5
TGTGCCAGCAGTTTATTGTCCCCAGGCATCAATCAGCCCCAGCATTTT
CASSLLSPGINQPQHF
>.|TRBV18|.|TRBJ1-6
TGTGCCAGCTCACCGGCCGGCCGGCGGGAATCACCCCTCCACTTT
CASSPAGRRESPLHF
>TRBD1|TRBV6-5|.|TRBJ1-2
TGTGCCAGCAGCCCGGGACAGGGAGGCTACACCTTC
CASSPGQGGYTF
>.|TRBV11-2|.|TRBJ2-6
TGTGCCAGCAGCTCGGAGTGGGGGGTACACTCTGGGGCCAACGTCCTGACTTTC
CASSSEWGVHSGANVLTF
>.|TRBV19|.|TRBJ2-5
TGTGCCAGTAGTAGTTTCAGGGGAGGGGGTCAAGAGACCCAGTACTTC
CASSSFRGGGQETQYF
>.|TRBV6-6|.|TRBJ2-4
TGTGCCAGCAACCCCCCAGGGAATTATAGCAAAAACATTCAGTACTTC
CASNPPGNYSKNIQYF
>.|TRBV6-1|.|TRBJ2-5
TGTGCCAGCAGTCGGGACTTTCAAGAGACCCAGTACTTC
CASSRDFQETQYF
>TRBD1|TRBV9|few|TRBJ2-2
TGTGCCAGCAGGACCGGGACAGTTAACACCGGGGAGCTGTTTTTT
CASRTGTVNTGELFF
>TRBD1|TRBV2|.|TRBJ1-1
TGTGCCAGCCCAGTTATGGACAGGGAGGTCAACACTGAAGCTTTCTTT
CASPVMDREVNTEAFF
>TRBD1|TRBV28|.|TRBJ1-1
TGTGCCAGCATCGTTACAGGGGGTTCAGGGGACACTGAAGCTTTCTTT
CASIVTGGSGDTEAFF
>.|TRBV6-1|.|TRBJ1-2
TGTGCCAGCAGTGAAAGGGGTTATGGCTACACCTTC
CASSERGYGYTF
>TRBD2|TRBV9|.|TRBJ2-1
TGTGCCAGCAGCGTTGGGACTAGGGGGATAGAGATCTACAATGAGCAGTTCTTC
CASSVGTRGIEIYNEQFF
>.|TRBV11-2|.|TRBJ1-1
TGTGCCAGCAGCTTTGAAACAGGCCTTGAAGCTTTCTTT
CASSFETGLEAFF
>.|TRBV7-6|few|TRBJ1-1
TGTGCCAGCAGCTTAGTCGGGGGTGGGTATACTGAAGCTTTCTTT
CASSLVGGGYTEAFF
>.|TRBV28|.|TRBJ1-2
TGTGCCAGCAGGGGACTGCCGGGCTACACCTTC
CASRGLPGYTF
>.|TRBV2|once|TRBJ2-7
TGTGCCAGCAGTGAAGGAGGGCGAGGGTACGAGCAGTACTTC
CASSEGGRGYEQYF
>TRBD2|TRBV6-4|few|TRBJ2-3
TGTGCCAGCGCTCGACTAGCGGGGGAGACAGATACGCAGTATTTT
CASARLAGETDTQYF
>TRBD1|TRBV19|.|TRBJ1-4
TGTGCCAGTAGTCCAAGCCGGGACAGCGGGGAAAAACTGTTTTTT
CASSPSRDSGEKLFF
>TRBD1|TRBV27|.|TRBJ1-3
TGTGCCAGCAGTTTAGACCGGAAGGGACAGGGAGAAAACACCATATATTTT
CASSLDRKGQGENTIYF
>TRBD1|TRBV5-4|.|TRBJ1-2
TGTGCCAGCAGCTTTGGGACAGGACCTAACTATGGCTACACCTTC
CASSFGTGPNYGYTF
>TRBD2|TRBV4-1|.|TRBJ2-7
TGCGCCAGCAGCCTCGAGCGGGGGGGGTTCGGGGAGCAGTACTTC
CASSLERGGFGEQYF
>.|TRBV28|.|TRBJ1-2
TGTGCCAGCAGTTTGGGCGCCCCGACAGGCCGTGGCTACACCTTC
CASSLGAPTGRGYTF
>.|TRBV10-3|few|TRBJ1-5
TGTGCCATCAGTTTTACAGGCCTTAGCAATCAGCCCCAGCATTTT
CAISFTGLSNQPQHF
>.|TRBV6-1|few|TRBJ1-2
TGTGCCAGCAGTTGGAGGGAGGGTGGCTACACCTTC
CASSWREGGYTF
>TRBD1|TRBV6-5|.|TRBJ2-3
TGTGCCAGCACCTCGGGACAGAGGATCACAGATACGCAGTATTTT
CASTSGQRITDTQYF
>.|TRBV14|.|TRBJ1-6
TGTGCCAGCAGCCCAAGTGGCCCATCACCCCTCCACTTT
CASSPSGPSPLHF
>.|TRBV13|.|TRBJ1-1
TGTGCCAGCAGCTTAGGTTCAGGGCTCACTGAAGCTTTCTTT
CASSLGSGLTEAFF
>.|TRBV18|.|TRBJ2-7
TGTGCCAGCTCACTTATCACTGCCTACGAGCAGTACTTC
CASSLITAYEQYF
>TRBD1|TRBV4-1|.|TRBJ2-7
TGCGCCAGCAGCCAGACCCAGAGGGGGCCCGAGCAGTACTTC
CASSQTQRGPEQYF
>.|TRBV11-2|.|TRBJ1-2
TGTGCCAGCACCTCGGCAGGGAGGAGAAATGGCTACACCTTC
CASTSAGRRNGYTF
>.|TRBV5-1|.|TRBJ1-2
TGCGCCAGCAGCTTGGGACAGACCTATGGCTACACCTTC
CASSLGQTYGYTF
>.|TRBV18|.|TRBJ2-2
TGTGCCAGCTCACCTCCTGGCGGTAGAAACACCGGGGAGCTGTTTTTT
CASSPPGGRNTGELFF
>.|TRBV6-4|.|TRBJ1-2
TGTGCCAGCAGCGACCTTAACTCCAATGGCTACACCTTC
CASSDLNSNGYTF
>.|TRBV27|.|TRBJ2-7
TGTGCCAGCAGTTTATTGGGTAGGGGGGGCGCTTTGGGTGAGCAGTACTTC
CASSLLGRGGALGEQYF
>.|TRBV18|.|TRBJ1-5
TGTGCCAGCTCACCAGGACAGCCCAATCAGCCCCAGCATTTT
CASSPGQPNQPQHF
>TRBD2|TRBV7-9|.|TRBJ2-5
TGTGCCAGCAGCACACGGACTAGCGGAGAGACCCAGTACTTC
CASSTRTSGETQYF
>TRBD1|TRBV23-1|.|TRBJ2-2
TGCGCCAGCAGAGAGAACTCTCGGGACAGATCCGCGAACACCGGGGAGCTGTTTTTT
CASRENSRDRSANTGELFF
>.|TRBV30|.|TRBJ1-2
TGTGCCTGGAGACGTGACTATCATAGCTATGGCTACACCTTC
CAWRRDYHSYGYTF
>TRBD1|TRBV30|.|TRBJ1-5
TGTGCCTGGAGTGTTGGGACAGTTAATCAGCCCCAGCATTTT
CAWSVGTVNQPQHF
>.|TRBV19|.|TRBJ2-1
TGTGCCAGTAGTATAGGATGGGCGGGCAATGAGCAGTTCTTC
CASSIGWAGNEQFF
>.|TRBV4-1|.|TRBJ1-1
TGCGCCAGCAGTCCCAGGACAGTCGTGAACACTGAAGCTTTCTTT
CASSPRTVVNTEAFF